Listed here are 28 T cell receptor beta chains from one sample, sequenced in a study of T cell changes during pregnancy in multiple sclerosis. Sequencing used immunoSEQ multiplex PCR; TCRdb keeps in-frame clones, though not all of them. The sample yields 84,000 or so clones, approximately 94% seen once. This material consisted of peripheral blood, taken in the third trimester of pregnancy. Receptors were obtained from a female donor with multiple sclerosis, enrolled in a pregnancy study.

The chain joins TRBV2 to TRBJ1-6; no firm D call. This CDR3 comprises 13 residues. In germline, CDR1 is SNHLY, CDR2 FYNNEI. Trimming pared 3 bases from V and 8 bases from J, leaving 8 bases between. DNA for the CDR3: TGTGCCAGCAGTGATGAGCGGGATTCACCCCTCCACTTT. Protein sequence: CASSDERDSPLHF.

V and J are TRBV27 and TRBJ2-7; 11 nucleotides agree with TRBD2. Per germline, CDR1 MNHEY and CDR2 SMNVEV (reference sequence). This CDR3 spans 15 amino acids. V was clipped by 9 bases and J by 3 bases; unmatched bases: 10. The CDR3 sequence: CASRQGLAEVYEQYF. CDR3 sequence (DNA): TGTGCCAGTAGACAGGGACTAGCGGAAGTCTACGAGCAGTACTTC.

The chain is built from TRBV13 and TRBJ1-5, with 7 bases lining up with TRBD1. Germline V gives CDR1 PRHDT, CDR2 FYEKMQ (reference sequence). The CDR3 totals 12 residues. The trim removed 5 bases at V and 9 bases at J, leaving 4 bases unmatched. CDR3 sequence: CASSPQGGPQHF. CDR3 nucleotides: TGTGCCAGCAGCCCCCAGGGGGGGCCCCAGCATTTT. The full variable domain, with the rest looked up from reference TRBV13 and TRBJ1-5, is AAGVIQSPRHLIKEKRETATLKCYPIPRHDTVYWYQQGPGQDPQFLISFYEKMQSDKGSIPDRFSAQQFSDYHSELNMSSLELGDSALYFCASSPQGGPQHFGDGTRLSIL.

The chain employs TRBV11-3 and TRBJ2-4; D is unclear. This CDR3 spans 15 amino acids. Trimming shortened V by 4 bases and J by 2 bases, and 12 bases separated the two germline ends. CDR1 is SGHNT and CDR2 is YENEEA in the germline V gene. The CDR3 DNA sequence: TGTGCCAGCAGCTCGAGTCGACAATCCAAAAACATTCAGTACTTC. This translates into CASSSSRQSKNIQYF.

This chain joins TRBV7-8 and TRBJ2-1, with TRBD2 matching 12 bases. The CDR3 sequence is 17 residues long. With 0 bases clipped from V and 2 bases from J, the junction kept 2 bases outside the gene matches. Per germline, CDR1 SGHVS and CDR2 FQNEAQ. This CDR3 is CASSLATSGGTYNEQFF. The CDR3 bases are TGTGCCAGCAGCTTAGCGACTAGCGGGGGAACCTACAATGAGCAGTTCTTC.

The chain combines TRBV6-1 with TRBJ1-2, with 11 bases aligning to TRBD1. Germline lookup yields CDR1 MNHNS and CDR2 SASEGT. The CDR3 extends over 17 amino acids. The V gene end was trimmed by 4 bases and the J gene end by 7 bases; junction bases not matched to a gene: 14. The CDR3 loop reads CASSAFFRDRGKGGYTF. The DNA of the CDR3 is TGTGCCAGCAGTGCTTTCTTCCGGGACAGGGGGAAAGGTGGCTACACCTTC.

This chain uses TRBV19 with TRBJ1-2; D unresolved. Germline V gene lookup returns CDR1 LNHDA and CDR2 SQIVND (reference sequence). Trimming stripped 8 bases from V and 3 bases from J, with 10 bases between. The CDR3 length is 12 residues. The CDR3 is CASGGAYYGYTF. CDR3 in DNA: TGTGCCAGTGGTGGAGCTTACTATGGCTACACCTTC.

The chain uses TRBV19 and TRBJ2-7; 7 nucleotides align to TRBD1. This CDR3 spans 14 amino acids. J lost 3 bases, V lost 1 base, and 3 bases had no gene match. CDR1 and CDR2 (germline): LNHDA, SQIVND (reference sequence). As DNA, the CDR3 is TGTGCCAGTAGTATAGGGGGACAGTACTACGAGCAGTACTTC. Amino acid sequence: CASSIGGQYYEQYF.

The chain carries TRBV19 and TRBJ1-3; D is unresolved. Trimming pared 3 bases from V and 1 base from J, leaving 13 bases between. Germline V gives CDR1 LNHDA, CDR2 SQIVND (reference sequence). The CDR3 is made up of 16 amino acids. This CDR3 is CASSITSTGSGNTIYF. Written as DNA, the CDR3 is TGTGCCAGTAGTATCACTAGTACCGGTTCTGGAAACACCATATATTTT.

The J gene is TRBJ2-3, the V gene TRBV7-8, with 12 bases identical to TRBD2. Trimming at V came to 4 bases and at J to 4 bases, leaving 6 bases not matched to a gene. There are 16 residues in the CDR3. Germline CDR1 and CDR2: SGHVS and FQNEAQ. The CDR3, as DNA: TGTGCCAGCAGCTCGACACTAGCGGGGGGATCAGATACGCAGTATTTT. Translating gives CASSSTLAGGSDTQYF. The full variable domain, with the rest looked up from reference TRBV7-8 and TRBJ2-3, is GAGVSQSPRYKVAKRGQDVALRCDPISGHVSLFWYQQALGQGPEFLTYFQNEAQLDKSGLPSDRFFAERPEGSVSTLKIQRTQQEDSAVYLCASSSTLAGGSDTQYFGPGTRLTVL.

The rearrangement links TRBV2 to TRBJ2-3; TRBD1 might be the D (6 bases). Germline lookup yields CDR1 SNHLY and CDR2 FYNNEI. The V end lost 8 bases, the J end lost 4 bases, and 10 bases lay between the germline ends. The CDR3 contains 12 residues. The CDR3 sequence is CASDPGADTQYF. CDR3 bases: TGTGCCAGCGATCCAGGGGCAGATACGCAGTATTTT.

This chain uses TRBV7-2 with TRBJ2-7; the D gene is possibly TRBD2 (5 bases). The CDR3 sequence is 14 residues long. CDR1 is SGHTA and CDR2 is FQGNSA in the germline V gene. V lost 5 bases to trimming and J lost 7 bases, with 18 bases between them. This CDR3 is CASSPGSGFNEQYF. DNA for the CDR3: TGTGCCAGCAGCCCCGGTTCGGGATTCAATGAGCAGTACTTC.

This clone occurred once. The chain carries TRBV6-1 and TRBJ2-2; D unresolved. CDR3 length: 14 amino acids. CDR1 and CDR2 from the germline V gene are MNHNS and SASEGT. Trimming left V 1 base short and J 7 bases short, with 10 bases between. The CDR3 spells CASSEVPAIGELFF. The DNA for the CDR3 is TGTGCCAGCAGTGAAGTCCCAGCGATCGGGGAGCTGTTTTTT.

V gene TRBV5-1 combines with J gene TRBJ2-6; TRBD2 is a possible D gene (6 bases). The CDR3 is 13 amino acids. Germline V gives CDR1 SGHRS, CDR2 YFSETQ. V lost 9 bases, J lost 4 bases, and 11 bases lay in between. The CDR3 here is CAMRGPGANVLTF. CDR3 nucleotide sequence: TGCGCCATGCGGGGCCCCGGGGCCAACGTCCTGACTTTC.

The rearrangement joins TRBV7-6 to TRBJ2-7; 9 nucleotides agree with TRBD1. Germline V lookup: CDR1 SGHVS, CDR2 FNYEAQ. Trimming at V came to 4 bases and at J to 5 bases, leaving 6 bases not matched to a gene. The CDR3 runs to 14 residues. Here the CDR3 DNA reads TGTGCCAGCAGCTCCCGGGACAGGGCTCACGAGCAGTACTTC. Its protein is CASSSRDRAHEQYF.

The chain recombines TRBV27 with TRBJ2-3; D gene unclear. The V gene's germline CDR1 is MNHEY and CDR2 SMNVEV (reference sequence). The V end was cut by 2 bases, the J end by 6 bases, with 12 bases between. This CDR3 has 14 residues. CDR3 protein: CASSLASWADTQYF. Written as DNA, the CDR3 is TGTGCCAGCAGTTTAGCATCATGGGCTGATACGCAGTATTTT.

The chain links TRBV7-2 to TRBJ1-1; possibly TRBD1 for D (6 bases). The V gene lost 2 bases and the J gene lost 1 base, with 8 bases spanning the gap. Germline V lookup: CDR1 SGHTA, CDR2 FQGNSA. There are 14 residues in the CDR3. CDR3 residues: CASSLRTANTEAFF. The CDR3 coding sequence is TGTGCCAGCAGCTTAAGGACAGCGAACACTGAAGCTTTCTTT.

The rearrangement uses TRBV11-3 and TRBJ2-3; 9 nucleotides align to TRBD2. Germline V gene sequence: CDR1 SGHNT, CDR2 YENEEA. The CDR3 loop spans 14 amino acids. The trim removed 5 bases at V and 10 bases at J, leaving 10 bases unmatched. The CDR3 region is CASSRGGATDAQYF. The CDR3 nucleotides read TGTGCCAGCAGCCGCGGGGGGGCGACTGATGCGCAGTATTTT.

The CDR3 DNA reads as TGTGCCAGCTCACCCCGGGACAGCTCCTACAATGAGCAGTTCTTC. It encodes CASSPRDSSYNEQFF. The chain combines TRBV18 with TRBJ2-1; 7 nucleotides align to TRBD1. Trimming removed 3 bases from V and 0 bases from J; junction bases left unmatched: 2. Germline V gene data show CDR1 as KGHSH and CDR2 as LQKENI. This CDR3 region has 15 residues.

J is TRBJ2-7 and V is TRBV9; D might be TRBD2 (6 bases). This CDR3 spans 14 amino acids. V shed 0 bases and J shed 2 bases, with 9 bases lying between them. The germline V gene has CDR1 SGDLS and CDR2 YYNGEE. This CDR3 reads CASSVGGETYEQYF. The CDR3 DNA sequence: TGTGCCAGCAGCGTAGGCGGGGAAACCTACGAGCAGTACTTC.

The chain has TRBV4-2 and TRBJ2-2; D is perhaps TRBD2 (7 bases). There are 16 residues in the CDR3. Germline V lookup: CDR1 LGHNA, CDR2 YNFKEQ. V lost 0 bases to trimming and J lost 5 bases, with 13 bases between them. Written as DNA, the CDR3 is TGTGCCAGCAGCCAAGATGGAGGGGGGGAGACCGGGGAGCTGTTTTTT. This codes for CASSQDGGGETGELFF.

This clone showed up just a few times. The J gene is TRBJ2-1, the V gene TRBV6-1, with a tentative D call TRBD2 (6 bases). The CDR3 extends over 15 amino acids. V lost 6 bases to trimming and J lost 8 bases, with 20 bases between them. Looked up from germline, CDR1 is MNHNS and CDR2 is SASEGT. The CDR3 loop is CASSSGLHGADEQFF. DNA for the CDR3: TGTGCCAGCAGCTCGGGACTCCACGGTGCGGATGAGCAGTTCTTC.

V and J are TRBV6-5 and TRBJ2-5; D perhaps matches TRBD2 (6 bases). CDR3 length: 14 amino acids. CDR1 and CDR2 (germline): MNHEY, SVGAGI. V lost 5 bases, J lost 2 bases, and 12 bases lay in between. The CDR3 bases are TGTGCCAGCAGTAAACCGGGGGTGCAAGAGACCCAGTACTTC. Translated: CASSKPGVQETQYF.

This chain connects TRBV6-4 to TRBJ1-5, with D possibly TRBD1 on 5 matching bases. This CDR3 is 16 amino acids long. The ends were cut back, 2 bases at V and 1 base at J, with 12 bases in the middle. CDR1 is MRHNA, CDR2 SNTAGT, per germline. CDR3 DNA: TGTGCCAGCAGTGACAATGGGGCTAAGAGCAATCAGCCCCAGCATTTT. It yields the protein CASSDNGAKSNQPQHF.

This clone showed up just a few times. This chain links TRBV5-1 with TRBJ1-1; the D is unclear. V was clipped by 0 bases and J by 7 bases, with 13 bases between them. The CDR3 consists of 14 residues. The V gene's germline CDR1 is SGHRS and CDR2 YFSETQ. The CDR3 spells CASSLDPNRGEAFF. The CDR3 bases are TGCGCCAGCAGCTTGGACCCCAATCGAGGTGAAGCTTTCTTT.

V is TRBV27 and J is TRBJ1-2; D perhaps matches TRBD1 (6 bases). The germline gives CDR1 MNHEY, CDR2 SMNVEV (reference sequence). The CDR3 runs 15 residues. With 6 bases removed from V and 3 bases from J, the gap between germline ends came to 17 bases. The CDR3 loop is CASRRRQEEYYGYTF. The CDR3 DNA sequence: TGTGCCAGCAGACGTCGACAGGAGGAGTACTATGGCTACACCTTC.

The genes are TRBV13 and TRBJ2-3; TRBD2 might be the D (5 bases). The CDR3 is made up of 15 amino acids. V was shortened by 2 bases and J by 3 bases, with 12 bases between the two germline ends. The germline gives CDR1 PRHDT, CDR2 FYEKMQ (reference sequence). The CDR3 sequence is CASSLLEVGTDTQYF. CDR3 DNA sequence: TGTGCCAGCAGCTTATTGGAGGTGGGTACAGATACGCAGTATTTT.

V usage is TRBV13 and J usage is TRBJ2-3; 7 positions agree with TRBD1. There are 14 residues in the CDR3. Looked up from germline, CDR1 is PRHDT and CDR2 is FYEKMQ (reference sequence). V lost 5 bases to trimming and J lost 1 base; unmatched junction nucleotides: 3. CDR3 amino acids: CASSDGQGTDTQYF. DNA of the CDR3: TGTGCCAGCAGCGACGGACAGGGCACAGATACGCAGTATTTT. The full variable domain, in which reference TRBV13 and TRBJ2-3 provide the parts outside the CDR3, is AAGVIQSPRHLIKEKRETATLKCYPIPRHDTVYWYQQGPGQDPQFLISFYEKMQSDKGSIPDRFSAQQFSDYHSELNMSSLELGDSALYFCASSDGQGTDTQYFGPGTRLTVL.